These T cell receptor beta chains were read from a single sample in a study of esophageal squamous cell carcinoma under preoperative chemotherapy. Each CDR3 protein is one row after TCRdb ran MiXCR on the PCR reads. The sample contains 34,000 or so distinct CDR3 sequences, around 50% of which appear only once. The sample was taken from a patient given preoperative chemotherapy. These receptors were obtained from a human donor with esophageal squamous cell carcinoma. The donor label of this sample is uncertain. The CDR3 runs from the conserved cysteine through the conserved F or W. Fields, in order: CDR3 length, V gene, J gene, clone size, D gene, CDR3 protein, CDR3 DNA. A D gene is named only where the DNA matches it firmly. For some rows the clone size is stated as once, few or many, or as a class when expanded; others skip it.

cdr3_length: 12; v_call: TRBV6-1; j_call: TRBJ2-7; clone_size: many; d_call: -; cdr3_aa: CASSVVPYEQYF; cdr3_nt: TGTGCCAGCAGTGTCGTCCCTTACGAGCAGTACTTC
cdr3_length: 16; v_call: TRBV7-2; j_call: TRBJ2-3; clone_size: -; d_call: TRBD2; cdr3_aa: CACGGRHPGYVDTQYF; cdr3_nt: TGTGCCTGCGGGGGGCGACACCCCGGATACGTAGATACGCAGTATTTT
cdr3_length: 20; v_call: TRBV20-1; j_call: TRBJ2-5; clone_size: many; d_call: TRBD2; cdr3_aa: CSARDLLGTSGGASPETQYF; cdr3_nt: TGCAGTGCTAGAGACTTATTAGGGACTAGCGGGGGGGCCAGTCCAGAGACCCAGTACTTC
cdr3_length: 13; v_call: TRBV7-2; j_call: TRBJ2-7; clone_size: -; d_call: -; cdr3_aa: CASSFMSSYEQYF; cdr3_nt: TGTGCCAGCAGCTTCATGTCATCCTACGAGCAGTACTTC
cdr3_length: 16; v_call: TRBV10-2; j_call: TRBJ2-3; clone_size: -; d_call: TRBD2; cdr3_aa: CASSSPTSGHTDTQYF; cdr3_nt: TGCGCCAGCAGTTCTCCGACTAGCGGGCACACAGATACGCAGTATTTT
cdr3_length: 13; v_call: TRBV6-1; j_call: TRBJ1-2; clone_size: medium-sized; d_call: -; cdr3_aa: CASAREGKYGYTF; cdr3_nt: TGTGCCAGCGCCAGGGAGGGGAAGTATGGCTACACCTTC
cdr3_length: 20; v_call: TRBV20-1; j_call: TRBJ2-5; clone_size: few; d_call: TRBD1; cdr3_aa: CSASRDSLLHPPRLQETQYF; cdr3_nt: TGCAGTGCAAGCCGGGACAGCCTTCTACACCCCCCCCGCCTCCAAGAGACCCAGTACTTC
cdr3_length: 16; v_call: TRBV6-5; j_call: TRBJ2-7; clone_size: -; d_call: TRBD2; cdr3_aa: CASSYWTGGSSYEQYF; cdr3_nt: TGTGCCAGCAGTTACTGGACCGGGGGGAGCTCCTACGAGCAGTACTTC
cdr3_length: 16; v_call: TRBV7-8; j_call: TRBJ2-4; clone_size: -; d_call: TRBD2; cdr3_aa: CASSDPGGGAKNTQYF; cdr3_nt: TGTGCGAGCAGCGACCCGGGGGGGGGAGCCAAAAATACTCAGTACTTT
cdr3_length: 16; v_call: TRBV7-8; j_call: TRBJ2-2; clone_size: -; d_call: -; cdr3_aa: CASSRLGGASTETLFF; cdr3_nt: TGTGCCAGCAGCCGCCTAGGGGGGGCGAGCACAGAGACGCTGTTTTTT
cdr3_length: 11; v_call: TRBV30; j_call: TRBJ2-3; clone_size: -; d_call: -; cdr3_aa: CAWSVVDTQYF; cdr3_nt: TGTGCCTGGAGTGTCGTGGATACGCAGTATTTT